These 18 T cell receptor beta chains came from one sample sequenced in a study of CD8 T cells in ankylosing spondylitis. TCRdb reprocessed the 5' RACE reads with MiXCR, giving one entry per CDR3 protein. The sample lists about 130,000 distinct CDR3 sequences; more than 6.5% were seen once. Sequencing used blood, either unsorted or a sorted T cell fraction (not recorded which). The receptor set was obtained from a male donor with ankylosing spondylitis or in good health (not recorded which).

This clonotype was recorded many times. In DNA, the CDR3 is TGTGCCAGCAGCCCCGGGAGGGTGAGCACTGAAGCTTTCTTT. Its translation: CASSPGRVSTEAFF. The V and J genes are TRBV12-3 or TRBV12-4 and TRBJ1-1; D call uncertain. The ends were cut back, 6 bases at V and 4 bases at J, with 15 bases in the middle. This CDR3 comprises 14 residues.

This clonotype was seen many times. The chain combines TRBV5-1 with TRBJ2-1, with 8 bases fitting TRBD2. With V trimmed by 2 bases and J by 0 bases, 4 bases remained unmatched. CDR1 SGHRS and CDR2 YFSETQ come from the germline V gene. The CDR3 is 16 amino acids. The CDR3 protein is CASSLAGAISYNEQFF. Here the CDR3 DNA reads TGCGCCAGCAGCTTAGCGGGAGCCATCTCCTACAATGAGCAGTTCTTC.

This clonotype was seen repeatedly, ten times or more. The CDR3 sequence is CSARDREAFF. CDR3 nucleotides: TGCAGTGCTAGGGACCGTGAAGCTTTCTTT. V is TRBV20-1 and J is TRBJ1-1, with no clear D. V shed 3 bases and J shed 7 bases, with 6 bases lying between them. The germline V gene encodes CDR1 DFQATT and CDR2 SNEGSKA (reference sequence). The CDR3 spans 10 residues.

The sample holds many counts of this clonotype. This rearrangement joins TRBV5-5 to TRBJ1-2, with D perhaps matching TRBD1 (6 bases). Germline V gene data show CDR1 as SGHKS and CDR2 as YYEKEE (reference sequence). CDR3 length equals 16 residues. Deletions cut 4 bases from V and 2 bases from J, with 18 bases between. The CDR3 protein is CASSRFRTDLNYGYTF. The DNA for the CDR3 is TGTGCCAGCAGCCGGTTCAGGACAGATTTGAACTATGGCTACACCTTC.

This clonotype was found many times. The CDR3 DNA is TGCGCCAGCAGCTATCTGTCCTTCTCCTACGAGCAGTACTTC. This encodes CASSYLSFSYEQYF. The chain employs TRBV5-1 and TRBJ2-7; D gene uncertain. Germline CDR1 and CDR2: SGHRS and YFSETQ. This CDR3 region has 14 residues. V lost 3 bases and J lost 0, with 10 bases in between. Combining the CDR3 with reference TRBV5-1 and TRBJ2-7 gives the whole variable domain KAGVTQTPRYLIKTRGQQVTLSCSPISGHRSVSWYQQTPGQGLQFLFEYFSETQRNKGNFPGRFSGRQFSNSRSEMNVSTLELGDSALYLCASSYLSFSYEQYFGPGTRLTVT.

This clonotype was detected ten times or more. The chain combines TRBV5-1 with TRBJ1-6; tentatively, D is TRBD1 (5 bases). Trimming took off 3 bases at V and 1 base at J, with 11 bases between the two ends. CDR3 size: 16 residues. The germline V gene encodes CDR1 SGHRS and CDR2 YFSETQ. The CDR3 loop reads CASSWTPDSYNSPLHF. In DNA, the CDR3 is TGCGCCAGCAGCTGGACACCGGATTCCTATAATTCACCCCTCCACTTT.

This clonotype came up many times. The chain has TRBV10-3 and TRBJ2-1; 9 bases fit TRBD2. This CDR3 spans 18 amino acids. Per germline, CDR1 ENHRY and CDR2 SYGVKD. V was pared by 3 bases and J by 8 bases, with 17 bases of the junction left unmatched. CDR3 in DNA: TGTGCCATCAGTGAACCCCCGAGGTCGGTAGCGGGAGAGGATGAGCAGTTCTTC. It specifies CAISEPPRSVAGEDEQFF.

Ten or more counts support this clonotype. CDR3 region: CASSFQPEGQFF. CDR3 DNA: TGTGCCAGCAGCTTCCAGCCTGAGGGGCAGTTCTTC. V usage is TRBV7-9 and J usage is TRBJ2-1; possible D gene TRBD2, 5 bases. With 3 bases removed from V and 12 bases from J, the gap between germline ends came to 12 bases. Germline lookup yields CDR1 SEHNR and CDR2 FQNEAQ (reference sequence). The CDR3 covers 12 residues.

This clonotype was detected ten times or more. This chain uses TRBV5-1 with TRBJ1-2; the match to TRBD1 covers 8 bases. CDR1 and CDR2 (germline): SGHRS, YFSETQ. This CDR3 has 15 residues. Unmatched junction bases numbered 4, after V lost 3 bases and J lost 0 bases. This CDR3 is CASSYGTGANYGYTF. The DNA for the CDR3 is TGCGCCAGCAGCTACGGGACAGGCGCTAACTATGGCTACACCTTC. Full variable domain (remainder filled in from reference TRBV5-1 and TRBJ1-2): KAGVTQTPRYLIKTRGQQVTLSCSPISGHRSVSWYQQTPGQGLQFLFEYFSETQRNKGNFPGRFSGRQFSNSRSEMNVSTLELGDSALYLCASSYGTGANYGYTFGSGTRLTVV.

This clonotype showed up just once. This may arise from a read error, as a much more abundant clone is one base away. This rearrangement joins TRBV12-3 or TRBV12-4 to TRBJ1-1; 9 bases are shared with TRBD1. This CDR3 region has 15 residues. The CDR3 bases are TGTGGCAGCAGTTTTTCCACGGGGACAGGGTTAGAAGCTTTCTTT. The encoded protein is CGSSFSTGTGLEAFF.

This clonotype was recorded at least ten times. The chain has TRBV15 and TRBJ2-1; D uncertain. This CDR3 comprises 14 residues. Trimming removed 7 bases from V and 5 bases from J, with 15 bases in between. Germline CDR1 and CDR2: LNHNV and YYDKDF (reference sequence). CDR3 region: CATMNGGAHNEQFF. CDR3 coding DNA: TGTGCCACCATGAACGGCGGAGCTCACAATGAGCAGTTCTTC. Full variable domain (rest looked up from reference TRBV15 and TRBJ2-1): DAMVIQNPRYQVTQFGKPVTLSCSQTLNHNVMYWYQQKSSQAPKLLFHYYDKDFNNEADTPDNFQSRRPNTSFCFLDIRSPGLGDTAMYLCATMNGGAHNEQFFGPGTRLTVL.

This clonotype occurred many times. The chain joins TRBV7-6 to TRBJ2-3; D is uncertain. CDR1 is SGHVS, CDR2 FNYEAQ, per germline. The V and J ends lost 3 bases and 1 base respectively, with 5 bases between them. The CDR3 runs to 13 residues. The CDR3 protein is CASSFQGTDTQYF. DNA of the CDR3: TGTGCCAGCAGCTTTCAGGGCACAGATACGCAGTATTTT.

In its sample, this clonotype was seen many times. The chain couples TRBV28 to TRBJ2-1, with 12 bases identical to TRBD2. The germline gives CDR1 MDHEN, CDR2 SYDVKM. The CDR3 extends over 16 amino acids. Losses at the gene ends were 5 bases for V and 8 bases for J; bases not matched to a gene: 10. CDR3 sequence (DNA): TGTGCCAGCAGTCCCGGGACTAGCGGGCGAGGGCATGAGCAGTTCTTC. Protein sequence: CASSPGTSGRGHEQFF.

This clonotype was picked up a small number of times. The chain is built from TRBV7-9 and TRBJ2-7; D not certain. This CDR3 has 13 residues. V lost 8 bases and J 3 bases, leaving 14 bases between the germline ends. The germline CDR1 and CDR2 sequences are SEHNR and FQNEAQ (reference sequence). In DNA, the CDR3 is TGTGCCAGCTCTTACCAGCAGGTCTACGAGCAGTACTTC. Translation: CASSYQQVYEQYF.

There are many counts of this clonotype. The chain recombines TRBV20-1 with TRBJ1-6; D gene unclear. The CDR3 is 14 residues long. The germline V and J ends were trimmed by 5 bases and 5 bases, with 13 bases remaining between them. Germline-derived CDR1 and CDR2 are DFQATT and SNEGSKA (reference sequence). The CDR3 DNA reads as TGCAGTGCTGCATTAGGGAAGGATAATTCACCCCTCCACTTT. Its translation: CSAALGKDNSPLHF.

This clonotype was seen many times. The V call is TRBV10-1, the J call TRBJ2-4; 8 nucleotides align to TRBD1. The V and J ends lost 3 bases and 0 bases, in that order; junction bases with no gene match: 10. The germline CDR1 and CDR2 sequences are WNHNN and SYGVQD (reference sequence). CDR3 length: 18 amino acids. CDR3 region: CASSESTQTGVAKNIQYF. CDR3 bases: TGCGCCAGCAGTGAATCTACTCAGACAGGGGTAGCCAAAAACATTCAGTACTTC.

This clonotype has ten or more counts. The rearrangement uses TRBV5-1 and TRBJ1-4; no reliable D call. Germline CDR1 is SGHRS and CDR2 is YFSETQ. The V gene lost 0 bases and the J gene lost 7 bases, with 10 bases spanning the gap. The CDR3 is made up of 14 amino acids. The CDR3 sequence is CASSLGSDIEKLFF. CDR3 DNA: TGCGCCAGCAGCTTGGGTAGTGACATTGAAAAACTGTTTTTT.

In its sample, this clonotype was seen many times. The genes are TRBV27 and TRBJ2-2; a possible D gene is TRBD1 (6 bases). There are 17 residues in the CDR3. From germline, CDR1 is MNHEY and CDR2 SMNVEV (reference sequence). V was shortened by 5 bases and J by 5 bases, with 21 bases between the two germline ends. The CDR3 loop reads CASSPQNPTGGTGELFF. The CDR3 DNA is TGTGCCAGCAGTCCCCAAAACCCGACAGGAGGTACCGGGGAGCTGTTTTTT.